This entry lists 9 T cell receptor beta chains sequenced from one sample in a study of cytomegalovirus exposure and HLA in healthy donors. The PCR made use of 60 Vbeta and 13 Jbeta primers. Measured with immunoSEQ multiplex PCR; TCRdb has only the in-frame clones, and not every one. The sample has 180,000 or so clones; around 77% are singletons. Material for sequencing was PBMCs. These receptors all come from a female donor in good health and CMV-seronegative.

The chain uses TRBV6-6 and TRBJ2-1; the match to TRBD2 covers 10 bases. With V trimmed by 5 bases and J by 5 bases, 6 bases remained unmatched. The germline gives CDR1 MNHNY, CDR2 SVGAGI (reference sequence). The CDR3 runs 15 residues. Here the CDR3 reads CASSTWTSGNNEQFF. The CDR3, as DNA: TGTGCCAGCAGTACCTGGACTAGCGGAAACAATGAGCAGTTCTTC.

The chain has TRBV5-8 and TRBJ2-5; tentative D call: TRBD2 (5 bases). Trimming pared 3 bases from V and 5 bases from J, leaving 11 bases between. CDR1 is SGHTS, CDR2 YDEGEE, per germline. The CDR3 sequence is 13 residues long. The CDR3 here is CASSWKTMETQYF. The CDR3 nucleotides are TGTGCCAGCAGCTGGAAGACTATGGAGACCCAGTACTTC.

The chain joins TRBV28 to TRBJ2-7; no clear D gene. V was cut by 7 bases and J by 0 bases, with 13 bases left in between. Germline V gene data show CDR1 as MDHEN and CDR2 as SYDVKM. This CDR3 region has 14 residues. CDR3 coding DNA: TGTGCCAGCACCCCGACCCGCGGCTCCTACGAGCAGTACTTC. Translated, it gives CASTPTRGSYEQYF.

This rearrangement joins TRBV7-9 to TRBJ2-1, with D maybe TRBD2 (6 bases). Looked up from germline, CDR1 is SEHNR and CDR2 is FQNEAQ (reference sequence). Trimming shortened V by 5 bases and J by 5 bases, and 13 bases separated the two germline ends. The CDR3 extends over 14 amino acids. The CDR3 DNA reads TGTGCCAGCAGCCCGCTGGGCGGGGACAATGAGCAGTTCTTC. This gives the protein CASSPLGGDNEQFF.

This clone was counted only a few times. The V call is TRBV28, the J call TRBJ1-1; D gene uncertain. CDR3 size: 11 residues. CDR1 and CDR2 (germline): MDHEN, SYDVKM. V was pared by 3 bases and J by 8 bases, with 7 bases between. The CDR3 protein is CASSFLSEAFF. CDR3 in DNA: TGTGCCAGCAGTTTCCTATCCGAAGCTTTCTTT.

This chain links TRBV28 with TRBJ1-3; tentative D call: TRBD1 (6 bases). CDR3 size: 15 residues. Germline V gives CDR1 MDHEN, CDR2 SYDVKM. Trimming removed 3 bases from V and 0 bases from J, with 9 bases in between. CDR3 sequence (DNA): TGTGCCAGCAGTTTCGACAGGTTCTCTGGAAACACCATATATTTT. Protein product: CASSFDRFSGNTIYF. The full variable domain, with the rest looked up from reference TRBV28 and TRBJ1-3, is DVKVTQSSRYLVKRTGEKVFLECVQDMDHENMFWYRQDPGLGLRLIYFSYDVKMKEKGDIPEGYSVSREKKERFSLILESASTNQTSMYLCASSFDRFSGNTIYFGEGSWLTVV.

This chain uses TRBV28 with TRBJ1-5, with 11 positions matching TRBD1. Germline CDR1 is MDHEN and CDR2 is SYDVKM. V shed 5 bases, J shed 5 bases, and the junction held 8 bases outside the gene matches. The CDR3 length is 16 residues. CDR3 residues: CASSTIGQGAHQPQHF. For the CDR3, the DNA is TGTGCCAGCAGTACTATCGGACAGGGGGCCCATCAGCCCCAGCATTTT.

The chain is built from TRBV6-5 and TRBJ1-6; the match to TRBD1 covers 8 bases. Looked up from germline, CDR1 is MNHEY and CDR2 is SVGAGI. This CDR3 spans 15 amino acids. The junction had 4 bases not matched to a gene; V was cut back by 2 bases and J by 7 bases. The CDR3 DNA reads TGTGCCAGCAGTTACGGGAGGACAGGGAATTCACCCCTCCACTTT. Translated: CASSYGRTGNSPLHF.

The chain couples TRBV5-6 to TRBJ2-1; 9 nucleotides line up with TRBD2. The CDR3 runs 16 residues. J was trimmed by 4 bases and V by 1 base; bases with no gene match: 6. Germline V gene lookup returns CDR1 SGHDT and CDR2 YYEEEE. The DNA for the CDR3 is TGTGCCAGCAGCTTGCGTTTAAGCGGGGGGTACAATGAGCAGTTCTTC. This translates into CASSLRLSGGYNEQFF. Full variable domain (missing parts from reference TRBV5-6 and TRBJ2-1): DAGVTQSPTHLIKTRGQQVTLRCSPKSGHDTVSWYQQALGQGPQFIFQYYEEEERQRGNFPDRFSGHQFPNYSSELNVNALLLGDSALYLCASSLRLSGGYNEQFFGPGTRLTVL.